This T cell receptor beta chain was recovered during a study of graft-versus-host responses after intestinal transplantation. The repertoire was sequenced with immunoSEQ multiplex PCR; TCRdb's copy has only in-frame clones and lacks some. The sample has tens of thousands of clones, about 90% seen once; the top ten hold roughly 4%. Turning to this clone: Its antigen is undetermined. One junction end disagrees with the germline gene, perhaps due to a read error.

Germline V gene sequence: CDR1 SNHLY, CDR2 FYNNEI. The CDR3 has 13 amino acids. This receptor was identified in a human donor who was the organ donor for an intestinal transplant. The sequences come from unstimulated CD8+ T cells sorted from spleen or lymph node cells, collected before transplant. V and J are TRBV2 and TRBJ2-1; TRBD2 matches 8 bases. The CDR3 sequence: CASREGLAYEQFF. The CDR3 nucleotides read TGTGCCAGCAGGGAAGGACTAGCATATGAGCAGTTCTTC.